Below, one T cell receptor beta chain is given with its context. Synthetic TCR analog templates were spiked into each PCR. The table came from immunoSEQ multiplex PCR; TCRdb's copy has only in-frame clones and leaves some out. The sample carries about 73,000 clones, about 89% recorded once. This entry belongs to a study of PD-L1 blockade in urothelial cancer. Study as a whole: Patients' prior chemotherapy regimens numbered 0 to 3. Blood was subjected to analysis at 3 weeks (second dose) and 6 weeks following treatment start.

The CDR3 is 15 residues long. CDR1 LNHDA and CDR2 SQIVND come from the germline V gene (reference sequence). The junction had 7 bases not matched to a gene; V was cut back by 7 bases and J by 2 bases. The sequence was collected from a man aged 60 to 69 with urothelial cancer. V and J are TRBV19 and TRBJ1-4; TRBD1 matches 7 bases. The sequenced sample was PBMCs, obtained around atezolizumab (anti-PD-L1) treatment. The chain's CDR3 is CASNNRGRTNEKLFF. The CDR3 region has the DNA TGTGCCAGTAATAACAGGGGAAGGACTAATGAAAAACTGTTTTTT.